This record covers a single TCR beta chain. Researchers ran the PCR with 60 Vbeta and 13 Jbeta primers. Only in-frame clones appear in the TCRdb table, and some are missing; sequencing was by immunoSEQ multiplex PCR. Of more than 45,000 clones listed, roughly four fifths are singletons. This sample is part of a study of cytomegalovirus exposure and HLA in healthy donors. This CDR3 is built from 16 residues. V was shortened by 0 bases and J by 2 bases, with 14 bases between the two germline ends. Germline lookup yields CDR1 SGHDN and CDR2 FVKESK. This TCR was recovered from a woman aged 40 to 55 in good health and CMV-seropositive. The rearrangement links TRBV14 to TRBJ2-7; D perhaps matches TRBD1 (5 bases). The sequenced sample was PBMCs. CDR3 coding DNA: TGTGCCAGCAGCCAAGAGTACACAGGTAAGACCTACGAGCAGTACTTC. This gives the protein CASSQEYTGKTYEQYF. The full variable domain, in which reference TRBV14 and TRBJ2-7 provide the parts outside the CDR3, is EAGVTQFPSHSVIEKGQTVTLRCDPISGHDNLYWYRRVMGKEIKFLLHFVKESKQDESGMPNNRFLAERTGGTYSTLKVQPAELEDSGVYFCASSQEYTGKTYEQYFGPGTRLTVT.